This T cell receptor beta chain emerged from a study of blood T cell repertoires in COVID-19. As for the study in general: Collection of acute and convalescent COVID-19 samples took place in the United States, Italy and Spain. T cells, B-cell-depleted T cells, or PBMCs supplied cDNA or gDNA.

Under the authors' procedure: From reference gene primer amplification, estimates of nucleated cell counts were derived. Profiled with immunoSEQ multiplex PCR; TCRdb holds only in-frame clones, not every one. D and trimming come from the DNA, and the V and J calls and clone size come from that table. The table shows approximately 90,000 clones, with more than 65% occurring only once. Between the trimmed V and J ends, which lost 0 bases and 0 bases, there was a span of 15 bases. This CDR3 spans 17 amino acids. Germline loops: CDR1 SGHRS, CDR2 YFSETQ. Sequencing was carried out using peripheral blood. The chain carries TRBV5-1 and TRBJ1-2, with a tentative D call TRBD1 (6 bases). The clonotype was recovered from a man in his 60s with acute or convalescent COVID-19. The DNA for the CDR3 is TGCGCCAGCAGCTTGGGGGACACTCGAACAGCTAACTATGGCTACACCTTC. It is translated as CASSLGDTRTANYGYTF. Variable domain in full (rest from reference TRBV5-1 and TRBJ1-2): KAGVTQTPRYLIKTRGQQVTLSCSPISGHRSVSWYQQTPGQGLQFLFEYFSETQRNKGNFPGRFSGRQFSNSRSEMNVSTLELGDSALYLCASSLGDTRTANYGYTFGSGTRLTVV.